Shown below are 11 T cell receptor beta chains from a single sample sequenced in a study of T cell responses to AZD1222 COVID-19 vaccine. Data came from immunoSEQ multiplex PCR; TCRdb stores just in-frame clones and leaves some out. Of 140,000 or so clones listed, about nine tenths are singletons. Sequencing was performed on peripheral blood, taken on day 0 of AZD1222 vaccination. Receptors were obtained from an adult in good health.

As concerns this clone: One end of the junction varies from germline; a read error may be responsible. V gene TRBV30 combines with J gene TRBJ1-6; D might be TRBD1 (6 bases). The CDR3 length is 16 residues. CDR1 and CDR2 (germline): GTSNPN, SVGIG (reference sequence). The CDR3 nucleotides read TGTGCCTGGATCCAAGGGGGGCCCTCCCATAATTCACCCCTCCACTTT. Residues: CAWIQGGPSHNSPLHF. The whole variable domain, filled in from reference TRBV30 and TRBJ1-6, reads SQTIHQWPATLVQPVGSPLSLECTVEGTSNPNLYWYRQAAGRGLQLLFYSVGIGQISSEVPQNLSASRPQDRQFILSSKKLLLSDSGFYLCAWIQGGPSHNSPLHFGNGTRLTVT.

The chain is built from TRBV5-1 and TRBJ2-5; 8 positions agree with TRBD2. The V gene's germline CDR1 is SGHRS and CDR2 YFSETQ. The CDR3 contains 16 residues. V lost 4 bases and J lost 5; bases outside the gene matches: 13. CDR3 sequence (DNA): TGCGCCAGCAGCCGCCTAGCTAGCGGGCCAAGCGAGACCCAGTACTTC. It codes for CASSRLASGPSETQYF.

This rearrangement joins TRBV9 to TRBJ1-2; no definite D call. The germline gives CDR1 SGDLS, CDR2 YYNGEE. With 0 bases removed from V and 4 bases from J, the gap between germline ends came to 16 bases. CDR3 size: 16 residues. CDR3 in amino acids: CASSVGSSSVVYGYTF. The DNA for the CDR3 is TGTGCCAGCAGCGTAGGAAGTAGCAGCGTAGTCTATGGCTACACCTTC.

The chain combines TRBV6-2 or TRBV6-3 with TRBJ1-2; TRBD1 agrees at 8 bases. With V trimmed by 0 bases and J by 4 bases, 7 bases remained unmatched. Germline assignment: CDR1 MNHEY and CDR2 SVGEGT. There are 16 residues in the CDR3. CDR3 protein: CASSYSSAGGIYGYTF. The CDR3 nucleotides are TGTGCCAGCAGTTACTCGAGTGCAGGGGGCATCTATGGCTACACCTTC.

This clone appeared a few times. The chain is built from TRBV27 and TRBJ2-1; perhaps TRBD2 as D (5 bases). Per the germline V gene, CDR1 is MNHEY and CDR2 is SMNVEV (reference sequence). This CDR3 is built from 13 residues. V was shortened by 3 bases and J by 8 bases, with 11 bases between the two germline ends. CDR3 DNA sequence: TGTGCCAGCAGTTTTCGGGGAATTCATGAGCAGTTCTTC. Encoded protein: CASSFRGIHEQFF.

This clone was seen a few times. This rearrangement joins TRBV6-4 to TRBJ2-3; 7 bases align to TRBD2. J was trimmed by 6 bases and V by 5 bases; bases with no gene match: 8. The CDR3 runs to 14 residues. Germline values: CDR1 MRHNA, CDR2 SNTAGT. As DNA, the CDR3 is TGTGCCAGCAGTCGCGGGGGAGAAATCGATACGCAGTATTTT. Protein sequence: CASSRGGEIDTQYF.

The rearrangement joins TRBV5-6 to TRBJ2-5; perhaps TRBD2 as D (5 bases). This CDR3 contains 16 residues. The V end lost 0 bases, the J end lost 6 bases, and 18 bases lay between the germline ends. Germline assignment: CDR1 SGHDT and CDR2 YYEEEE. CDR3 loop: CASSLVGGGAGKTQYF. CDR3 sequence (DNA): TGTGCCAGCAGCTTGGTAGGCGGCGGAGCCGGGAAGACCCAGTACTTC.

The genes are TRBV11-2 and TRBJ2-7, with D maybe TRBD2 (5 bases). There are 17 residues in the CDR3. V was cut by 0 bases and J by 0 bases, with 15 bases left in between. Germline CDR1 reads SGHAT; CDR2 reads FQNNGV. The DNA of the CDR3 is TGTGCCAGCAGCTTAGATCTTCCCGGGGTCAGCTCCTACGAGCAGTACTTC. This encodes CASSLDLPGVSSYEQYF.

The rearrangement links TRBV2 to TRBJ1-5; a possible D gene is TRBD1 (6 bases). Trimming took 6 bases from V and 1 from J, leaving 13 bases between them. There are 15 residues in the CDR3. Germline V gives CDR1 SNHLY, CDR2 FYNNEI. The CDR3 protein is CASSDQGISNQPQHF. In nucleotides, the CDR3 is TGTGCCAGCAGCGACCAGGGGATCAGCAATCAGCCCCAGCATTTT.

The CDR3 loop is CASSIRPASSPLHF. The CDR3 DNA is TGTGCCAGTAGTATAAGACCGGCGAGTTCACCCCTCCACTTT. J is TRBJ1-6 and V is TRBV19; D unclear. The CDR3 length is 14 residues. Germline V gene sequence: CDR1 LNHDA, CDR2 SQIVND (reference sequence). V was trimmed by 2 bases and J by 9 bases, leaving 11 bases between them.

The chain has TRBV6-2 or TRBV6-3 and TRBJ2-4; 8 bases are shared with TRBD2. The germline V gene has CDR1 MNHEY and CDR2 SVGEGT. The J segment lost 8 bases and the V segment lost 4 bases, leaving 10 bases of the junction unmatched. This CDR3 has 15 amino acids. The CDR3: CASSSPGTRADIQYF. The CDR3 DNA is TGTGCCAGCAGTTCTCCCGGGACTAGGGCGGACATTCAGTACTTC.